In its sample, the clone carrying this TCR beta chain was seen a few times. The antigen is unknown. Template switching, a step in the protocol, added a universal primer site, and cDNA carried unique molecular identifiers. Each CDR3 protein is one row after TCRdb ran MiXCR on the 5' RACE reads. Of around 490,000 distinct CDR3 sequences in the sample, around an eighth were seen once. V lost 9 bases to trimming and J lost 7 bases; unmatched junction nucleotides: 11. The CDR3 contains 14 residues. Germline CDR1 and CDR2: ENHRY and SYGVKD. The entry originates in a study of identical twins. Study outcomes and limitations: With beta out-of-frame sequences, excess sharing by twins was weaker. Cord blood's abundant beta clonotypes had fewer insertions, unlike memory repertoires. Out-of-frame alpha sequences that twins shared showed excess low generation probability.

In addition, the sample was reused for a study of yellow fever vaccine responses in identical twins.

Sequencing was done on a sample of CD4+ T cells sorted from blood. This chain uses TRBV10-3 with TRBJ2-1, with 8 nucleotides matching TRBD1. The source is a young woman in good health. CDR3 in amino acids: CAIDRGVGSNEQFF. The DNA for the CDR3 is TGTGCCATAGACAGGGGAGTGGGCAGTAATGAGCAGTTCTTC.